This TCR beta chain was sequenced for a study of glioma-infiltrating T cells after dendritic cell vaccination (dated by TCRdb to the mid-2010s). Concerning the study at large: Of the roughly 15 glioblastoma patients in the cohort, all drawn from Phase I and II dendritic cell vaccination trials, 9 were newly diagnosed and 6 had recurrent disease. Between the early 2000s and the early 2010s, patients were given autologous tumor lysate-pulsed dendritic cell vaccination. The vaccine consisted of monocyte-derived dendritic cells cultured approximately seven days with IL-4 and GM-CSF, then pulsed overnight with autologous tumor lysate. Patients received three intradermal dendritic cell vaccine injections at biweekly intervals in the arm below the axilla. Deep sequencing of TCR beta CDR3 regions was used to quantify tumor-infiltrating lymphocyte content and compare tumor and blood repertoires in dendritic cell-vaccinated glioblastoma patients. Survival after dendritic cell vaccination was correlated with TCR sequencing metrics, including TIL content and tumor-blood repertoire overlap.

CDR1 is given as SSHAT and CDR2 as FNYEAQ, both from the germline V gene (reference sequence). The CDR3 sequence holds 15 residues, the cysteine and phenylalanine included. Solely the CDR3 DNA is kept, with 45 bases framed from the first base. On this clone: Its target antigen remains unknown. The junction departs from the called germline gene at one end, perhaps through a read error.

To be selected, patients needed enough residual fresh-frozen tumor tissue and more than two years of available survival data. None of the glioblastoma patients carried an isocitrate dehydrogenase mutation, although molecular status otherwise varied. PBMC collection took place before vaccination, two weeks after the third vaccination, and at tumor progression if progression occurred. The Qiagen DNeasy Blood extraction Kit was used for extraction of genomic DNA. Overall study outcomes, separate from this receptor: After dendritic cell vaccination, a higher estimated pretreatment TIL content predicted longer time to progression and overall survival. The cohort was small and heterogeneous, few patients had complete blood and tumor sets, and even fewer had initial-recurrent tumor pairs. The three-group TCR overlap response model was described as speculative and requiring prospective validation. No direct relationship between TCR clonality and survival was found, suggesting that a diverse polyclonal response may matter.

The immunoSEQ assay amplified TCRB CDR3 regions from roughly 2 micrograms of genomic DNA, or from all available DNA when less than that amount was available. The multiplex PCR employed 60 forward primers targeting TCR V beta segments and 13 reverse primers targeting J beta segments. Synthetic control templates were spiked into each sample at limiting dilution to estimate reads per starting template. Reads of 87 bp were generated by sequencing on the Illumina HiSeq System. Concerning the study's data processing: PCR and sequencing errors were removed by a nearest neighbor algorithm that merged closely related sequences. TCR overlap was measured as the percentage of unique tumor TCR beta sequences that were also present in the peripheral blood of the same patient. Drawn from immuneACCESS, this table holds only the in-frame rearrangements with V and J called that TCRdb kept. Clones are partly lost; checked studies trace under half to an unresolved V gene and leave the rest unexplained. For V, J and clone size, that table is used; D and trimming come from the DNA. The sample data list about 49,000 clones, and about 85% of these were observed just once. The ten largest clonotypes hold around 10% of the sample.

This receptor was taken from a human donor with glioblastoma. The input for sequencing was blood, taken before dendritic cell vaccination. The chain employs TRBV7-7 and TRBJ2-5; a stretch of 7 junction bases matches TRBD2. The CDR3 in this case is CASSSRRDYRETQYF. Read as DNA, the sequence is TGTGCTAGCAGCTCCCGACGGGACTACCGGGAGACCCAGTACTTC.